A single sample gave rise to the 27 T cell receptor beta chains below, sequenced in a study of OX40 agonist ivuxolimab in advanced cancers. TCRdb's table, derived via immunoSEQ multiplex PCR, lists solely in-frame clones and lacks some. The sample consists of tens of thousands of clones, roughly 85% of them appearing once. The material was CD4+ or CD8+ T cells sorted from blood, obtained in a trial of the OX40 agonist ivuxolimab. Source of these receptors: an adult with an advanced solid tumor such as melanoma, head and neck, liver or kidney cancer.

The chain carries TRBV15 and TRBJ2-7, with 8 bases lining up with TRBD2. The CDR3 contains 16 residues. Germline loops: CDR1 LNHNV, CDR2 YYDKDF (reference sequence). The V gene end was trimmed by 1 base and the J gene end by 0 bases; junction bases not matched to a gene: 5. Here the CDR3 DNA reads TGTGCCACCAGCAGAGCTCACCTAGCGGGCTCCTACGAGCAGTACTTC. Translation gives CATSRAHLAGSYEQYF. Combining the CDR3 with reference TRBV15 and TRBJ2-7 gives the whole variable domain DAMVIQNPRYQVTQFGKPVTLSCSQTLNHNVMYWYQQKSSQAPKLLFHYYDKDFNNEADTPDNFQSRRPNTSFCFLDIRSPGLGDTAMYLCATSRAHLAGSYEQYFGPGTRLTVT.

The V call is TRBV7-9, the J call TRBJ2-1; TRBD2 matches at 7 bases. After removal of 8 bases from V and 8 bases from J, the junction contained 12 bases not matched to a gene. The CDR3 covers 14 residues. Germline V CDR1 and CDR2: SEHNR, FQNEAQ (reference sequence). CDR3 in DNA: TGTGCCAGCGGGCCCAGCGGGAATGGCGATGAGCAGTTCTTC. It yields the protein CASGPSGNGDEQFF. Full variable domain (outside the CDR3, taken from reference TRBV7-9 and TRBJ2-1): DTGVSQNPRHKITKRGQNVTFRCDPISEHNRLYWYRQTLGQGPEFLTYFQNEAQLEKSRLLSDRFSAERPKGSFSTLEIQRTEQGDSAMYLCASGPSGNGDEQFFGPGTRLTVL.

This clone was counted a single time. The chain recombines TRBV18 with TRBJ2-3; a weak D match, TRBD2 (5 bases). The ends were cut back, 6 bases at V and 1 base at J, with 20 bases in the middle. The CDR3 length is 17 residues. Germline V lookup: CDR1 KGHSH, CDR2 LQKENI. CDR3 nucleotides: TGTGCCAGCTCCCACCGGATCGGGGTAGATGGCACAGATACGCAGTATTTT. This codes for CASSHRIGVDGTDTQYF.

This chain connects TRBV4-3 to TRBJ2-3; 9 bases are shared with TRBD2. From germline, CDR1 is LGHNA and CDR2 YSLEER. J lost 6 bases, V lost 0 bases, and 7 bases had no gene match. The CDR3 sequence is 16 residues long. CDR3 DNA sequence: TGCGCCAGCAGCCAAGATCGGGCGGGGGGGCAGGATACGCAGTATTTT. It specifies CASSQDRAGGQDTQYF.

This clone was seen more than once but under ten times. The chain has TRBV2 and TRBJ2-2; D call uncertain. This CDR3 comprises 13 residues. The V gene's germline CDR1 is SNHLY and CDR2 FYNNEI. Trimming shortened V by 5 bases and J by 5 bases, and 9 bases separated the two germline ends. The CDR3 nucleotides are TGTGCCAGCAGTAAAGTGCAGACCGGGGAGCTGTTTTTT. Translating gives CASSKVQTGELFF.

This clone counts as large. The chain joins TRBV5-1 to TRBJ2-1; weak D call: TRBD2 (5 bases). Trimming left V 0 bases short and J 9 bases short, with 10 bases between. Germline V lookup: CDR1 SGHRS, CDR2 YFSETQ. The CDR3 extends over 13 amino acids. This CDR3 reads CASSLAVAIEQFF. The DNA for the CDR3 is TGCGCCAGCAGCTTGGCGGTAGCGATTGAGCAGTTCTTC.

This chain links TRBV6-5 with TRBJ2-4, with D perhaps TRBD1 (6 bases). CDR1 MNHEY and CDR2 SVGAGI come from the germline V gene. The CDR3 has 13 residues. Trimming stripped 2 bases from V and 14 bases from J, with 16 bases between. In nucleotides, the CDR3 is TGTGCCAGCAGTTACGATGACAGGACAATTGAGTACTTC. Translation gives CASSYDDRTIEYF.

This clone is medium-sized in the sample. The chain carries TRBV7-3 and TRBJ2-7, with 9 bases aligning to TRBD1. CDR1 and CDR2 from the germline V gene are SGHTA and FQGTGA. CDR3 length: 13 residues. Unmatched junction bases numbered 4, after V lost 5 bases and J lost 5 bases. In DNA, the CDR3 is TGTGCCAGCAGCCTTGGACAGGGGAACGAGCAGTACTTC. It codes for CASSLGQGNEQYF.

The CDR3 nucleotides are TGTGCCAGTAGTCTCGCTAACTATGGCTACACCTTC. Translating it yields CASSLANYGYTF. This sequence joins TRBV19 and TRBJ1-2; D unresolved. This CDR3 has 12 residues. CDR1 and CDR2 (germline): LNHDA, SQIVND (reference sequence). The ends were cut back, 5 bases at V and 0 bases at J, with 4 bases in the middle.

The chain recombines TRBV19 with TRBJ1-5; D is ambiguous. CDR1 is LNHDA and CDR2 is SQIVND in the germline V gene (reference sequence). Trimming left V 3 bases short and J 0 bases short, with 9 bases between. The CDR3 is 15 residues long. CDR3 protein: CASSMVGYSNQPQHF. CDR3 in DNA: TGTGCCAGTAGTATGGTCGGGTATAGCAATCAGCCCCAGCATTTT.

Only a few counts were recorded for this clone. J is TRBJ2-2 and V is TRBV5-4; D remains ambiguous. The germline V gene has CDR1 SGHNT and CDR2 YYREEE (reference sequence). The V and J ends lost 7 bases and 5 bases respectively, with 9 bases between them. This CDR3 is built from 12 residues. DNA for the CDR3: TGTGCCAGCCAAGGTGGGACCGGGGAGCTGTTTTTT. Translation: CASQGGTGELFF.

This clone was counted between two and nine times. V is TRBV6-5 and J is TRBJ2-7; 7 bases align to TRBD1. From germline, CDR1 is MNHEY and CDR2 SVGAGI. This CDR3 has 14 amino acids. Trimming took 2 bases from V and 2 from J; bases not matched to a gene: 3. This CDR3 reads CASSYQTGAYEQYF. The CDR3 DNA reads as TGTGCCAGCAGTTACCAAACAGGGGCCTACGAGCAGTACTTC.

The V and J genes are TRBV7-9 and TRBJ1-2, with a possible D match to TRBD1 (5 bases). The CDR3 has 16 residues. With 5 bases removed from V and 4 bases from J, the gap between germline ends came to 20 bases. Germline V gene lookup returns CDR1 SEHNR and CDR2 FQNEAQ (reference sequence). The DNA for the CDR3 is TGTGCCAGCAGCGAGGCTCGACAGAACCCGGTCTATGGCTACACCTTC. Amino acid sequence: CASSEARQNPVYGYTF.

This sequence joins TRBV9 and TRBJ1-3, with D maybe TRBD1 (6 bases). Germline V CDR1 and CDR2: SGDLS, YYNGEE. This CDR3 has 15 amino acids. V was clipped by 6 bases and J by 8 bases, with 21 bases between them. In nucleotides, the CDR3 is TGTGCCAGCACCCCAGTTGCGGGGGCGCCTCACACCATATATTTT. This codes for CASTPVAGAPHTIYF.

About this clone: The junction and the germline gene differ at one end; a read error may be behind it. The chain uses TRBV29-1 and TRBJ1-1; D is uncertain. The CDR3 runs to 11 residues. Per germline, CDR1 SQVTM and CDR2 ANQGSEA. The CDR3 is CSVEENTEAFF. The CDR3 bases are TGCAGCGTTGAAGAGAACACAGAAGCTTTCTTT.

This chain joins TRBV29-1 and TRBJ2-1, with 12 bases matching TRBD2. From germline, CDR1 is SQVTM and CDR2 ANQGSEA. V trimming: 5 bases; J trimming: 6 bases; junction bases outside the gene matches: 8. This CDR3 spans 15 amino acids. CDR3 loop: CSVFSLAGGTNEQFF. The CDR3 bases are TGCAGCGTTTTCTCACTAGCGGGAGGAACCAATGAGCAGTTCTTC.

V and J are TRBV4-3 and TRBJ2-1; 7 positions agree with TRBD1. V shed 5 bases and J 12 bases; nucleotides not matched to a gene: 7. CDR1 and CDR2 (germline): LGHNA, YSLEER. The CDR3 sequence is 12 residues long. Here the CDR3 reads CASSYTGAGQFF. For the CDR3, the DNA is TGCGCCAGCAGCTATACAGGGGCGGGGCAGTTCTTC.

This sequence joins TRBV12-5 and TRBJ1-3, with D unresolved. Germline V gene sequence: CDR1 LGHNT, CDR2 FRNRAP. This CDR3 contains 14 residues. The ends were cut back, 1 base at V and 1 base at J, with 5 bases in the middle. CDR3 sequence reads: CASGLGGSGNTIYF. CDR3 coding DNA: TGTGCTAGTGGTTTGGGGGGTTCTGGAAACACCATATATTTT.

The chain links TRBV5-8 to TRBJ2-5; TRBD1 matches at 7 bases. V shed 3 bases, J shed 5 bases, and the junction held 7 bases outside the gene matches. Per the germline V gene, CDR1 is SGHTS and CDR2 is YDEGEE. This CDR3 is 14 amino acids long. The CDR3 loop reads CASSSLGGVETQYF. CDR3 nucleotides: TGTGCCAGCAGCTCACTAGGGGGCGTGGAGACCCAGTACTTC.

CDR3 DNA sequence: TGTGCCAGTAGTAAAACGGGGAGCTCCTACAATGAGCAGTTCTTC. The encoded protein is CASSKTGSSYNEQFF. The rearrangement links TRBV19 to TRBJ2-1, with D possibly matching TRBD2 (5 bases). Looked up from germline, CDR1 is LNHDA and CDR2 is SQIVND (reference sequence). V shed 4 bases and J shed 0 bases, with 10 bases lying between them. There are 15 residues in the CDR3.

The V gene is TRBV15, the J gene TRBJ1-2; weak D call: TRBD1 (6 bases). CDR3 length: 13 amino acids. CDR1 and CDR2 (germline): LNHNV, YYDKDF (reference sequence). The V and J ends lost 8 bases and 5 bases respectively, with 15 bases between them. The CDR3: CATGGQGQYGYTF. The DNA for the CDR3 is TGTGCCACCGGCGGGCAGGGGCAATATGGCTACACCTTC.

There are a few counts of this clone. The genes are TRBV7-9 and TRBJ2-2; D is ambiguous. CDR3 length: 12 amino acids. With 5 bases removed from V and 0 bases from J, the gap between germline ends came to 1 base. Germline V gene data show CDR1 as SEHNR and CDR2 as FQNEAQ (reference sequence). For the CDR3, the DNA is TGTGCCAGCAGCCCGAACACCGGGGAGCTGTTTTTT. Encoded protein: CASSPNTGELFF. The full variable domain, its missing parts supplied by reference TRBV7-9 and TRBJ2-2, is DTGVSQNPRHKITKRGQNVTFRCDPISEHNRLYWYRQTLGQGPEFLTYFQNEAQLEKSRLLSDRFSAERPKGSFSTLEIQRTEQGDSAMYLCASSPNTGELFFGEGSRLTVL.

In DNA form, the CDR3 reads TGTGCCAGCAGTCCTCTCCGAGCGTCCATGGCGATCTCTGGAAACACCATATATTTT. Translating it yields CASSPLRASMAISGNTIYF. The V and J genes are TRBV27 and TRBJ1-3; D not resolved. CDR1 MNHEY and CDR2 SMNVEV come from the germline V gene (reference sequence). CDR3 length: 19 amino acids. V was trimmed by 5 bases and J by 0 bases, leaving 23 bases between them.

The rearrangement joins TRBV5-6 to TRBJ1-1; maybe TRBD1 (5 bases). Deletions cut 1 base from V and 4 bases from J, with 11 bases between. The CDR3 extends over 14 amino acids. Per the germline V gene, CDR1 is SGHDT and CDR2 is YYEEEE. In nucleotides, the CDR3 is TGTGCCAGCAGCTTGATGGGACTACGCACTGAAGCTTTCTTT. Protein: CASSLMGLRTEAFF.

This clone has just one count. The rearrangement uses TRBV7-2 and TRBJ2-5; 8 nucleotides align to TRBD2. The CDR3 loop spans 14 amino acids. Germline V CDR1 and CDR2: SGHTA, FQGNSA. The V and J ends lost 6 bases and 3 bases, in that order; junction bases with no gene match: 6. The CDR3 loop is CASSGRGGEETQYF. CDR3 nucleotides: TGTGCCAGCAGTGGACGGGGGGGAGAAGAGACCCAGTACTTC.

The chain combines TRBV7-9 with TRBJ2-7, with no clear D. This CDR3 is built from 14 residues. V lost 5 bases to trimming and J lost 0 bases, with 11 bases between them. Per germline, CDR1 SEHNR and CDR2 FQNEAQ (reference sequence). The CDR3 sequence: CASSTVTSSYEQYF. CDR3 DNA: TGTGCCAGCAGCACCGTTACGAGCTCCTACGAGCAGTACTTC.

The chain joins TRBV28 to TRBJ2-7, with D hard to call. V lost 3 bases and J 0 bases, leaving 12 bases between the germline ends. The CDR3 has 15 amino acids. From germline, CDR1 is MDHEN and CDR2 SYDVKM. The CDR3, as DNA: TGTGCCAGCAGTTTCCGGCAGGAGAGCTCCTACGAGCAGTACTTC. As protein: CASSFRQESSYEQYF.